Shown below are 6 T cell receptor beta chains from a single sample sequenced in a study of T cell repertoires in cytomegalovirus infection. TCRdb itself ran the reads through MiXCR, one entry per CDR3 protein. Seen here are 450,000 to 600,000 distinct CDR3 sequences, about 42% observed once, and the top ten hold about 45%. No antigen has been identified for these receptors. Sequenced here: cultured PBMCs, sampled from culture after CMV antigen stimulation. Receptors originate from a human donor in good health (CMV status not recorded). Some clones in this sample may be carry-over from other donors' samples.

CDR3 region: CASSPGLAGGPETGELFF. In DNA form, the CDR3 reads TGTGCCAGCAGTCCAGGACTAGCGGGAGGGCCGGAAACCGGGGAGCTGTTTTTT. V gene TRBV6-5 combines with J gene TRBJ2-2; 15 bases match TRBD2. Germline values: CDR1 MNHEY, CDR2 SVGAGI. V trimming: 5 bases; J trimming: 5 bases; junction bases outside the gene matches: 9. The CDR3 covers 18 residues.

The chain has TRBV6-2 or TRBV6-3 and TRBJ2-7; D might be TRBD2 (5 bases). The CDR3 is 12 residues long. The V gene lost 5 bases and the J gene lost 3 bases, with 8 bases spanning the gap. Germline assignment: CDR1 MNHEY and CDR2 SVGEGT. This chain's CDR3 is CASSTGDYEQYF. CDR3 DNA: TGTGCCAGCAGTACCGGGGACTACGAGCAGTACTTC.

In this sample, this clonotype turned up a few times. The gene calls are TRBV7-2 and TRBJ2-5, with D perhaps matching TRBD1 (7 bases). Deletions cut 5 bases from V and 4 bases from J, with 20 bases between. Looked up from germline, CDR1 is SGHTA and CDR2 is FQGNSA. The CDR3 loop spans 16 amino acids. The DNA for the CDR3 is TGTGCCAGCAGCAAAGGAGGGGGCCCCTACGGAGAGACCCAGTACTTC. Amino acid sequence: CASSKGGGPYGETQYF.

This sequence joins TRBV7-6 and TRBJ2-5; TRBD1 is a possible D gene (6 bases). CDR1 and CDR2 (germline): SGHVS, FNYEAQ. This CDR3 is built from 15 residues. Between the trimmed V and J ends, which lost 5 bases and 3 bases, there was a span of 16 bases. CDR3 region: CASSTGTRREETQYF. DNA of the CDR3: TGTGCCAGCAGCACAGGGACCCGAAGGGAAGAGACCCAGTACTTC.

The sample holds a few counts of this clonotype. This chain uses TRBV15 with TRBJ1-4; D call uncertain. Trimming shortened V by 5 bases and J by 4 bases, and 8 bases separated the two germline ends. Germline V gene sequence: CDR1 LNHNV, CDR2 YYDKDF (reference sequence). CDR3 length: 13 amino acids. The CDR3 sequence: CATSSFSNEKLFF. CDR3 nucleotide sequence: TGTGCCACCAGCTCCTTTAGTAATGAAAAACTGTTTTTT.

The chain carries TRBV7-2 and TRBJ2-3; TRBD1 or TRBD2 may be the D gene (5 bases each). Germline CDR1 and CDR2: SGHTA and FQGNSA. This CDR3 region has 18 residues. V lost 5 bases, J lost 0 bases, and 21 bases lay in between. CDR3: CASSIRGWVGESTDTQYF. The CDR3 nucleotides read TGTGCCAGCAGCATCCGCGGGTGGGTAGGGGAGAGCACAGATACGCAGTATTTT.